The present T cell receptor (beta chain) was sequenced within a study of shared clonotypes between healthy human individuals. For the study at large: Donors, aged 18 to 49, were two women and a few men.

TCRdb's table, derived via immunoSEQ multiplex PCR, lists solely in-frame clones and lacks some. The sample carries hundreds of thousands of clones, 92% recorded once. Germline trimming cut 3 bases from V and 7 bases from J; bases unmatched to any gene: 9. The germline gives CDR1 MDHEN, CDR2 SYDVKM. This CDR3 spans 14 amino acids. Overall study findings and caveats: Estimated richness values were generally larger in naive subsets than in memory subsets. Blood was the only sampled material, and tissue repertoires likely differ.

Points on this clone: Its antigen is undetermined.

CD45RO-negative cells were positively selected for CCR7, leaving out terminally differentiated effector memory CD45RA+ cells. Every one of the donors was a Caucasian adult that lived in Nashville, Tennessee. The TCR sequence derives from a man under 40 in good health. This chain links TRBV28 with TRBJ2-7; TRBD1 agrees at 7 bases. Sequencing was performed on naive CD8+ T cells sorted from blood. The CDR3 region is CASSFSAGGSEQYF. The CDR3 DNA follows: TGTGCCAGCAGTTTCTCGGCAGGGGGTAGTGAGCAGTACTTC.